The rows below give T cell receptor beta chains drawn from one sample of a study of T cell responses to AZD1222 COVID-19 vaccine. The method was immunoSEQ multiplex PCR; TCRdb's version includes in-frame clones alone and lacks a portion of them. Of 95,000 to 150,000 clones detected, just under 90% appear once; the ten largest clones hold 4% to 4.5%. The material sequenced was peripheral blood, taken on day 0 of AZD1222 vaccination. Source of these receptors: an adult in good health. Each CDR3 is given with its conserved first and last residue. The D gene is left open where the match is weak. Not all rows give a size; the values are once, few, many and, for expanded clones, a class.

size: -
J: TRBJ1-5
D: -
V: TRBV5-1
DNA: TGCGCCAGCAGCCCAGGGTCGTTCGGGATCGGTGGCAATCAGCCCCAGCATTTT
CDR3: CASSPGSFGIGGNQPQHF

size: -
J: TRBJ1-2
D: TRBD1
V: TRBV4-1
DNA: TGCGCCAGCACCCGGGACAGGGTGAGGTACACCTTC
CDR3: CASTRDRVRYTF

size: -
J: TRBJ1-2
D: -
V: TRBV30
DNA: TGTGCCTGGAGTGTCGACAGAAACTATGGCTACACCTTC
CDR3: CAWSVDRNYGYTF

size: once
J: TRBJ1-1
D: -
V: TRBV5-4
DNA: TGTGCCAGCAGCTCGGCGGGGGCAAGATGGCTGGCTTTCTTT
CDR3: CASSSAGARWLAFF

size: -
J: TRBJ2-5
D: TRBD1
V: TRBV11-2
DNA: TGTGCCAGCAGCCCAGACAGGGCAGAGACCCAGTACTTC
CDR3: CASSPDRAETQYF

size: -
J: TRBJ1-4
D: -
V: TRBV2
DNA: TGTGCCAGCAGCCCCACCGTGGGAGGGAAACGAGAAAAACTGTTTTTT
CDR3: CASSPTVGGKREKLFF

size: -
J: TRBJ2-1
D: TRBD2
V: TRBV10-2
DNA: TGCGCCAGCAGCGGAGGACGGCGGGGGGGTTCCTACAATGAGCAGTTCTTC
CDR3: CASSGGRRGGSYNEQFF

size: -
J: TRBJ2-7
D: -
V: TRBV21-1
DNA: TGTGCCAGCAGCAACAGGGACAGCGCCTACGAGCAGTACTTC
CDR3: CASSNRDSAYEQYF

size: few
J: TRBJ1-6
D: -
V: TRBV6-5
DNA: TGTGCCAGCACCGTCAGGGTGGGTAATTCACCCCTCCACTTT
CDR3: CASTVRVGNSPLHF

size: -
J: TRBJ2-1
D: -
V: TRBV27
DNA: TGTGCCAGCAGTTTATACGGGGGCCCCTACAATGAGCAGTTCTTC
CDR3: CASSLYGGPYNEQFF

size: once
J: TRBJ1-1
D: TRBD1
V: TRBV5-4
DNA: TGTGCCAGCAGCCGGGACAGAGACACTGAAGCTTTCTTT
CDR3: CASSRDRDTEAFF

size: -
J: TRBJ2-1
D: -
V: TRBV10-1
DNA: TGCGCCAGCAGTGAGTCCTGGAGATCCTACAATGAGCAGTTCTTC
CDR3: CASSESWRSYNEQFF

size: -
J: TRBJ2-7
D: TRBD1
V: TRBV11-1
DNA: TGTGCCAGCAGGTACCGACAGGGAGACTCCTACGAGCAGTACTTC
CDR3: CASRYRQGDSYEQYF

size: -
J: TRBJ2-3
D: TRBD2
V: TRBV5-1
DNA: TGCGCCAGCAGCTTGCAGCGGGGGAACACAGATACGCAGTATTTT
CDR3: CASSLQRGNTDTQYF

size: -
J: TRBJ2-7
D: TRBD1
V: TRBV5-1
DNA: TGCGCCAGCAGCCCAGAACGGGACAGACCCGTCTACGAGCAGTACTTC
CDR3: CASSPERDRPVYEQYF

size: -
J: TRBJ2-7
D: -
V: TRBV14
DNA: TGTGCCAGCAGCCTGCAGCAGGGGTCCGAGCAGTACTTC
CDR3: CASSLQQGSEQYF

size: -
J: TRBJ2-3
D: -
V: TRBV2
DNA: TGTGCCGTTTCCCCGGGTGAAGATACGCAGTATTTT
CDR3: CAVSPGEDTQYF

size: -
J: TRBJ1-3
D: TRBD1
V: TRBV28
DNA: TGTGCCAGCAAGCCCGGGACAGGGGGGAACACCATATATTTT
CDR3: CASKPGTGGNTIYF

size: once
J: TRBJ2-7
D: TRBD1
V: TRBV5-6
DNA: TGTGCCAGCAGCTTGGCAGGACAGGGGAGGATGAGCCACGAGCAGTACTTC
CDR3: CASSLAGQGRMSHEQYF

size: -
J: TRBJ1-2
D: -
V: TRBV29-1
DNA: TGCAGCGCCCCGACGACCCCTTCCTATGGCTACACCTTC
CDR3: CSAPTTPSYGYTF

size: -
J: TRBJ2-3
D: -
V: TRBV19
DNA: TGTGCCAGTAGACTACAGGGATTAAGCACAGATACGCAGTATTTT
CDR3: CASRLQGLSTDTQYF

size: -
J: TRBJ1-4
D: TRBD1
V: TRBV5-1
DNA: TGCGCCAGCAGCCCGGGACAGCCTAATGAAAAACTGTTTTTT
CDR3: CASSPGQPNEKLFF

size: -
J: TRBJ1-1
D: -
V: TRBV4-2
DNA: TGTGCCAGCAGCCAAGCAAACAGGGTTGGCACTGAAGCTTTCTTT
CDR3: CASSQANRVGTEAFF

size: -
J: TRBJ2-3
D: -
V: TRBV11-1
DNA: TGTGCCAGCAGCATGCATGGGGGTGGCACAGATACGCAGTATTTT
CDR3: CASSMHGGGTDTQYF

size: -
J: TRBJ2-1
D: TRBD2
V: TRBV20-1
DNA: TGCAGTGCCCCCGGACTAGCGGAGAGGTTCTTC
CDR3: CSAPGLAERFF

size: once
J: TRBJ2-5
D: -
V: TRBV6-5
DNA: TGTGCCAGCAGTTATGGGGGGTTTTCAGAAGAGACCCAGTACTTC
CDR3: CASSYGGFSEETQYF

size: once
J: TRBJ2-7
D: TRBD1
V: TRBV3-1/TRBV3-2
DNA: TGTGCCAGCAGCCAAGGGGACAGTGATATAACCTACGAGCAGTACTTC
CDR3: CASSQGDSDITYEQYF

size: -
J: TRBJ1-2
D: -
V: TRBV5-1
DNA: TGCGCCAGCAGCTTGTTTCTATGGGATTATGGCTACACCTTC
CDR3: CASSLFLWDYGYTF

size: once
J: TRBJ1-3
D: -
V: TRBV2
DNA: TGTGCCAGCAGTTTCCAGGGTGCCCACTCTGGAAACACCATATATTTT
CDR3: CASSFQGAHSGNTIYF

size: -
J: TRBJ1-6
D: -
V: TRBV29-1
DNA: TGCAGCGTTGCAATAGGGGCTGATTCACCCCTCCACTTT
CDR3: CSVAIGADSPLHF

size: -
J: TRBJ1-6
D: -
V: TRBV24-1
DNA: TGTGCCATAAGGGCGGGGGACCGACCCCGCAGCTCCTATAATTCACCCCTCCACTTT
CDR3: CAIRAGDRPRSSYNSPLHF

size: once
J: TRBJ2-5
D: TRBD1
V: TRBV19
DNA: TGTGCCAGTGGTTCGGGACAGGGCAAGAAGACCCAGTACTTC
CDR3: CASGSGQGKKTQYF

size: -
J: TRBJ2-3
D: -
V: TRBV2
DNA: TGTGCCAGCGGCCGACGGGGAAGCACAGATACGCAGTATTTT
CDR3: CASGRRGSTDTQYF

size: once
J: TRBJ1-5
D: -
V: TRBV28
DNA: TGTGCCAGCAGTCGAGGGGTTGGCAATCAGCCCCAGCATTTT
CDR3: CASSRGVGNQPQHF

size: -
J: TRBJ2-5
D: TRBD2
V: TRBV2
DNA: TGTGCCAGCAGTGCAACTAGCGGGAGAGAGACCCAGTACTTC
CDR3: CASSATSGRETQYF

size: -
J: TRBJ1-5
D: -
V: TRBV29-1
DNA: TGCAGCGTTGAAGGGGGGGGCGGTCAGCCCCAGCATTTT
CDR3: CSVEGGGGQPQHF

size: -
J: TRBJ2-1
D: -
V: TRBV7-2
DNA: TGTGCCAGCAGCTTAGAGGTCAGTCTCTCTGAGCAGTTCTTC
CDR3: CASSLEVSLSEQFF

size: -
J: TRBJ1-6
D: -
V: TRBV28
DNA: TGTGCCAGCGGCGTGGGATCCTATAATTCACCCCTCCACTTT
CDR3: CASGVGSYNSPLHF

size: -
J: TRBJ1-6
D: -
V: TRBV7-2
DNA: TGTGCCAGCAGCTCCCGGGCCCTAGAAACACCCCTCCACTTT
CDR3: CASSSRALETPLHF

size: -
J: TRBJ2-2
D: -
V: TRBV29-1
DNA: TGCAGCGTTGTGGGCCAGGGGTCGACCACCGGGGAGCTGTTTTTT
CDR3: CSVVGQGSTTGELFF

size: -
J: TRBJ1-6
D: -
V: TRBV6-1
DNA: TGTGCCAGCAGTGAAAACTTACGGGAGAATTCACCCCTCCACTTT
CDR3: CASSENLRENSPLHF

size: -
J: TRBJ2-7
D: TRBD1
V: TRBV5-4
DNA: TGTGCCAGCAGCTTAGCCGGACAGGGGGTCTACGAGCAGTACTTC
CDR3: CASSLAGQGVYEQYF

size: -
J: TRBJ2-3
D: -
V: TRBV3-1/TRBV3-2
DNA: TGTGCCAGCAGCCAAGCCAGGAGTGGCACAGATACGCAGTATTTT
CDR3: CASSQARSGTDTQYF

size: -
J: TRBJ1-5
D: -
V: TRBV11-2
DNA: TGTGCCAGCAGCCCAGACCCAGCTAGCAATCAGCCCCAGCATTTT
CDR3: CASSPDPASNQPQHF

size: -
J: TRBJ1-3
D: -
V: TRBV19
DNA: TGTGCCAGTAGTATGGGATCCCCGAGCTCTGGAAACACCATATATTTT
CDR3: CASSMGSPSSGNTIYF

size: -
J: TRBJ2-3
D: -
V: TRBV5-4
DNA: TGTGCCAGCAGGCCTCCGGGACTCAGCACAGATACGCAGTATTTT
CDR3: CASRPPGLSTDTQYF

size: -
J: TRBJ2-1
D: -
V: TRBV7-7
DNA: TGTGCCAGCAGCGACACCCTGGTGGGGTACAATGAGCAGTTCTTC
CDR3: CASSDTLVGYNEQFF

size: -
J: TRBJ1-2
D: -
V: TRBV19
DNA: TGTGCCAGTAGTCTCCTTGACTATGGCTACACCTTC
CDR3: CASSLLDYGYTF